This TCR beta chain is from a study of CD8 T cells in ankylosing spondylitis. In making TCR beta libraries, quantitative 5'-RACE with molecular barcodes was used. TCRdb independently ran MiXCR on the 5' RACE reads; one entry per CDR3 protein. The table shows about 250,000 distinct CDR3 sequences, with approximately 10% occurring only once. Study-level results: Reportedly, matched ankylosing spondylitis synovial fluid was significantly enriched for disease-linked clones.

This clonotype has ten or more counts. Its antigen is undetermined. The length of the CDR3 is 11 residues. The germline V and J ends were trimmed by 3 bases and 6 bases, with 7 bases remaining between them. Per the germline V gene, CDR1 is DFQATT and CDR2 is SNEGSKA (reference sequence). The chain has TRBV20-1 and TRBJ2-3, with D tentatively TRBD1 (6 bases). What was sequenced was blood, either unsorted or a sorted T cell fraction (not recorded which). The source of this sequence is a male donor with ankylosing spondylitis or in good health (not recorded which). The CDR3 is CSASDRDTQYF. As DNA, the CDR3 is TGCAGTGCTAGTGACAGGGATACGCAGTATTTT.